This is a list of T cell receptor beta chains from one sample in a study of CD8 T cells in ankylosing spondylitis. A single record per CDR3 protein comes from TCRdb applying MiXCR to the 5' RACE reads. The table records about 500,000 distinct CDR3 sequences, approximately 12% of them present only once. Input material: blood, either unsorted or a sorted T cell fraction (not recorded which). These receptors were obtained from a male donor with ankylosing spondylitis. Both conserved end residues are part of each CDR3. The D gene is left open where the match is weak. Size values are once, few and many counts, or a class for expanded clones, and some rows have none.

V,size,J,D,CDR3,DNA
TRBV5-6,few,TRBJ2-2,TRBD2,CASSPVGGAGELFF,TGTGCCAGCAGCCCGGTGGGGGGGGCCGGGGAGCTGTTTTTT
TRBV30,-,TRBJ2-3,-,CAWSRVTDTQYF,TGTGCCTGGAGTAGGGTCACAGATACGCAGTATTTT
TRBV15,-,TRBJ2-3,-,CATSRDRPDTQYF,TGTGCCACCAGCAGAGATCGTCCAGATACGCAGTATTTT
TRBV20-1,-,TRBJ2-3,-,CSAREHWGPQGDTQYF,TGCAGTGCTAGAGAACACTGGGGACCCCAAGGGGATACGCAGTATTTT
TRBV20-1,-,TRBJ2-1,-,CSARGGLNEQFF,TGCAGTGCTAGAGGGGGTTTGAATGAGCAGTTCTTC
TRBV5-1,few,TRBJ2-1,-,CASSLAGSRNEQFF,TGCGCCAGCAGCTTGGCCGGGAGCAGAAATGAGCAGTTCTTC
TRBV4-1,many,TRBJ2-3,-,CASSQESISGPVNTQYF,TGCGCCAGCAGCCAAGAATCGATCTCAGGCCCGGTGAATACGCAGTATTTT
TRBV5-1,few,TRBJ1-4,-,CASSSWSSRTNEKLFF,TGCGCCAGCAGCTCTTGGTCGAGTAGGACTAATGAAAAACTGTTTTTT
TRBV5-1,many,TRBJ2-7,-,CASSLENYEQYF,TGCGCCAGCAGCTTGGAGAACTACGAGCAGTACTTC
TRBV27,few,TRBJ1-1,-,CASSLKGWRTEAFF,TGTGCCAGCAGTTTAAAGGGCTGGAGGACTGAAGCTTTCTTT
TRBV24-1,-,TRBJ2-1,-,CATSDLPGPSYNEQFF,TGTGCCACCAGTGATTTACCGGGGCCCTCCTACAATGAGCAGTTCTTC
TRBV2,few,TRBJ2-5,TRBD1,CASSEGTGIQETQYF,TGTGCCAGCAGTGAGGGGACAGGGATTCAAGAGACCCAGTACTTC
TRBV6-2/TRBV6-3,few,TRBJ2-2,-,CASSYSGHQNTGELFF,TGTGCCAGCAGTTACTCGGGACATCAGAACACCGGGGAGCTGTTTTTT
TRBV5-1,-,TRBJ1-6,TRBD1,CASSLVVGTDNSPLHF,TGCGCCAGCAGCTTGGTAGTCGGGACAGATAATTCACCCCTCCACTTT
TRBV20-1,few,TRBJ1-2,-,CSGPQIEGYTF,TGCAGTGGGCCACAGATTGAGGGCTACACCTTC
TRBV10-1,few,TRBJ1-1,-,CASSELPGMNTEAFF,TGCGCCAGCAGTGAGTTGCCAGGTATGAACACTGAAGCTTTCTTT
TRBV5-1,-,TRBJ2-5,-,CASSPGSSLETQYF,TGCGCCAGCAGCCCTGGCTCTAGCCTAGAGACCCAGTACTTC
TRBV12-3/TRBV12-4,many,TRBJ2-4,-,CASSPPGHINIQYF,TGTGCCAGCAGCCCTCCGGGACATATAAACATTCAGTACTTC
TRBV7-2,-,TRBJ2-1,TRBD2,CASTLSAGGYYNEQFF,TGTGCCAGCACCCTCTCCGCGGGAGGCTACTACAATGAGCAGTTCTTC
TRBV12-3/TRBV12-4,few,TRBJ2-5,TRBD2,CASSHWDYETQYF,TGTGCCAGCAGTCACTGGGACTACGAGACCCAGTACTTC
TRBV15,few,TRBJ2-1,-,CATSRVGVYNEQFF,TGTGCCACCAGCAGGGTAGGGGTGTACAATGAGCAGTTCTTC
TRBV6-5,few,TRBJ1-2,-,CASSYRDLNIPYGYTF,TGTGCCAGCAGTTACCGGGACCTAAATATACCCTATGGCTACACCTTC
TRBV3-1,many,TRBJ2-1,-,CASSHAPSAPYNEQFF,TGTGCCAGCAGCCATGCCCCTAGCGCTCCCTACAATGAGCAGTTCTTC
TRBV10-1,-,TRBJ2-5,-,CASSDSGTAEETQYF,TGCGCCAGCAGTGACTCCGGGACGGCGGAAGAGACCCAGTACTTC
TRBV6-5,-,TRBJ1-2,-,CASRGAGGYTF,TGTGCCAGCAGGGGAGCGGGGGGCTACACCTTC
TRBV20-1,few,TRBJ2-1,TRBD1,CSARSRQGFSYNEQFF,TGCAGTGCTAGATCACGACAGGGATTTTCCTACAATGAGCAGTTCTTC
TRBV5-1,few,TRBJ1-1,-,CASSLASGVHTEAFF,TGCGCCAGCAGCTTGGCTTCTGGGGTCCACACTGAAGCTTTCTTT
TRBV5-1,-,TRBJ2-3,-,CASSRESPTDTQYF,TGCGCCAGCAGCCGGGAGTCCCCCACAGATACGCAGTATTTT
TRBV15,few,TRBJ1-2,-,CATSRDVGDSNYGYTF,TGTGCCACCAGCAGAGATGTTGGAGACTCTAACTATGGCTACACCTTC
TRBV7-2,-,TRBJ2-1,-,CASSLVQTYNEQFF,TGTGCCAGCAGCTTAGTACAGACCTACAATGAGCAGTTCTTC
TRBV29-1,few,TRBJ2-1,TRBD2,CSAQTSAAYNEQFF,TGCAGCGCCCAGACTAGCGCTGCTTACAATGAGCAGTTCTTC
TRBV4-2,few,TRBJ2-5,-,CASSQGGRGETQYF,TGTGCCAGCAGCCAAGGAGGCAGGGGTGAGACCCAGTACTTC
TRBV20-1,many,TRBJ1-6,-,CSARGGAGGDNSPLHF,TGCAGTGCCCGAGGGGGAGCTGGGGGGGATAATTCACCCCTCCACTTT
TRBV29-1,few,TRBJ2-7,TRBD1,CSVSRQGVYEQYF,TGCAGCGTTTCTAGACAGGGGGTCTACGAGCAGTACTTC
TRBV5-5,few,TRBJ2-3,-,CASSLSHLTDTQYF,TGTGCCAGCAGCTTGTCCCACCTCACAGATACGCAGTATTTT
TRBV20-1,-,TRBJ2-5,TRBD2,CSARGVAGDSQETQYF,TGCAGTGCTAGAGGCGTAGCGGGAGACAGCCAAGAGACCCAGTACTTC
TRBV20-1,few,TRBJ2-1,TRBD2,CSARDGRSSKTGDEQFF,TGCAGTGCTAGAGACGGGAGGAGTTCTAAAACGGGGGATGAGCAGTTCTTC
TRBV2,few,TRBJ1-1,-,CASSGVTEAFF,TGTGCCAGCAGTGGGGTCACTGAAGCTTTCTTT
TRBV3-1,many,TRBJ2-4,-,CASSLGMSIQYF,TGTGCCAGCAGCCTTGGGATGAGCATTCAGTACTTC
TRBV7-2,many,TRBJ2-1,TRBD2,CASSQLAGSYNEQFF,TGTGCCAGCAGCCAACTAGCGGGCTCCTACAATGAGCAGTTCTTC
TRBV4-2,-,TRBJ2-7,TRBD2,CASSPHASGRRDEQYF,TGTGCCAGCAGCCCCCATGCTAGCGGGCGACGGGACGAGCAGTACTTC
TRBV12-5,-,TRBJ2-2,-,CASGQTGPTGELFF,TGTGCTAGTGGACAGACAGGACCCACCGGGGAGCTGTTTTTT
TRBV4-2,few,TRBJ1-5,-,CASSPLLVEPQHF,TGTGCCAGCAGCCCTCTACTGGTCGAGCCCCAGCATTTT
TRBV5-1,few,TRBJ2-7,TRBD1,CASSLTGGSSEQYF,TGCGCCAGCAGCTTGACAGGGGGTTCCTCCGAGCAGTACTTC
TRBV4-1,few,TRBJ2-5,TRBD2,CASSQEVNAAGVETQYF,TGCGCCAGCAGCCAAGAGGTGAACGCAGCGGGAGTAGAGACCCAGTACTTC
TRBV7-2,-,TRBJ2-7,TRBD2,CASSSGLGSPYEQYF,TGTGCCAGCAGCTCTGGACTAGGAAGTCCCTACGAGCAGTACTTC
TRBV20-1,-,TRBJ2-3,TRBD2,CSARDGLAGDTQYF,TGCAGTGCTAGAGATGGGCTAGCGGGCGATACGCAGTATTTT
TRBV5-1,-,TRBJ2-3,TRBD2,CASKLAGTTDTQYF,TGCGCCAGCAAACTAGCGGGGACCACAGATACGCAGTATTTT
TRBV20-1,many,TRBJ1-1,-,CSARGVQMNTEAFF,TGCAGTGCTAGAGGGGTCCAAATGAACACTGAAGCTTTCTTT
TRBV7-9,few,TRBJ2-2,-,CASSTDTGELFF,TGTGCCAGCAGCACAGACACCGGGGAGCTGTTTTTT
TRBV3-1,-,TRBJ1-1,-,CASSQAGNTEAFF,TGTGCCAGCAGCCAAGCAGGGAACACTGAAGCTTTCTTT
TRBV29-1,many,TRBJ2-1,-,CSVDSYTGGEQFF,TGCAGCGTGGACTCTTACACCGGGGGTGAGCAGTTCTTC
TRBV7-8,few,TRBJ1-5,TRBD1,CASSYDRGNQPQHF,TGTGCCAGCAGCTACGACAGGGGCAATCAGCCCCAGCATTTT
TRBV7-9,-,TRBJ2-1,TRBD2,CASREAGAGNEQFF,TGTGCCAGCAGGGAAGCGGGAGCCGGCAATGAGCAGTTCTTC